One T cell receptor beta chain is described in this entry. This sample stems from a study of blood T cell repertoires in COVID-19. Study background: T cells, B-cell-depleted T cells, or PBMCs provided the cDNA or gDNA that served as material.

In germline, CDR1 is MNHEY, CDR2 SVGEGT. The germline V and J ends were trimmed by 2 bases and 5 bases, with 12 bases remaining between them. The CDR3 is made up of 14 amino acids. Followed over time, Seattle patients had been enrolled while infection was active. Per the original data handling: Estimation of nucleated cell counts was performed using reference gene primer amplification. TCRdb keeps only in-frame clones here, not all; method: immunoSEQ multiplex PCR. V and J calls and clone size come straight from that table; D and trimming were deduced from the DNA. The table has approximately 320,000 clones, under 90% seen once.

The chain links TRBV6-2 or TRBV6-3 to TRBJ1-1, with a weak D call TRBD1 (5 bases). Sequencing was done on a sample of peripheral blood. The clonotype originates from a woman between 25 and 40 years old with COVID-19, enrolled during active disease. For the CDR3, the DNA is TGTGCCAGCAGTTACAAAGGGGCAGGAACTGAAGCTTTCTTT. This codes for CASSYKGAGTEAFF.